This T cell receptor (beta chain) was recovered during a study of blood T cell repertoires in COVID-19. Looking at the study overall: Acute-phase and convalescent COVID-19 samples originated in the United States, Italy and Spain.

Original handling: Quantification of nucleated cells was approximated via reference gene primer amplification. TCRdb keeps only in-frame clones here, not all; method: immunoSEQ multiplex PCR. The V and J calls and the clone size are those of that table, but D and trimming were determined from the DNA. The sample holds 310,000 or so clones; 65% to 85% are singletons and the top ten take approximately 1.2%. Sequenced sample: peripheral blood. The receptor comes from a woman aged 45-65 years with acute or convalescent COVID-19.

The CDR3 spells CASSQGTVYNEQFF. The CDR3 DNA sequence: TGTGCCAGCAGCCAGGGGACAGTATACAATGAGCAGTTCTTC. The chain joins TRBV3-1 (or the pseudogene TRBV3-2) to TRBJ2-1; 7 bases fit TRBD1. The CDR3 is made up of 14 amino acids. Losses at the gene ends were 3 bases for V and 4 bases for J; bases not matched to a gene: 3. Germline V gene sequence: CDR1 LGHDT, CDR2 YNNKEL (reference sequence).